What follows are 6 T cell receptor beta chains derived from one specimen sequenced in a study of blood T cell repertoires in COVID-19. Sequencing used immunoSEQ multiplex PCR; TCRdb keeps in-frame clones, though not all of them. The sample contains 150,000 or so clones, approximately 80% of which appear only once. Specimen: peripheral blood. These receptors were taken from a woman aged 55-70 years with acute or convalescent COVID-19.

The J gene is TRBJ2-1, the V gene TRBV3-1 (or the pseudogene TRBV3-2), with 11 bases fitting TRBD2. CDR1 is LGHDT and CDR2 is YNNKEL in the germline V gene (reference sequence). CDR3 length: 19 residues. With 0 bases clipped from V and 0 bases from J, the junction kept 7 bases outside the gene matches. The CDR3 DNA follows: TGTGCCAGCAGCCAAGATAGCCTAGCGGGGGGTAGCTCCTACAATGAGCAGTTCTTC. Protein product: CASSQDSLAGGSSYNEQFF.

CDR3 region: CATLGRQGSNQPQHF. The CDR3 bases are TGTGCCACCCTAGGCCGGCAGGGAAGCAATCAGCCCCAGCATTTT. The genes are TRBV19 and TRBJ1-5; possible D gene TRBD1, 5 bases. The ends were cut back, 10 bases at V and 1 base at J, with 17 bases in the middle. Per the germline V gene, CDR1 is LNHDA and CDR2 is SQIVND (reference sequence). This CDR3 has 15 residues. The variable domain in full, completed from reference TRBV19 and TRBJ1-5, reads DGGITQSPKYLFRKEGQNVTLSCEQNLNHDAMYWYRQDPGQGLRLIYYSQIVNDFQKGDIAEGYSVSREKKESFPLTVTSAQKNPTAFYLCATLGRQGSNQPQHFGDGTRLSIL.

This chain uses TRBV2 with TRBJ1-5, with D unresolved. The germline V gene encodes CDR1 SNHLY and CDR2 FYNNEI. This CDR3 comprises 16 residues. V shed 2 bases and J shed 3 bases, with 14 bases lying between them. CDR3 amino acids: CASSESGANLNQPQHF. CDR3 coding DNA: TGTGCCAGCAGTGAAAGTGGAGCAAATCTCAATCAGCCCCAGCATTTT.

This chain connects TRBV9 to TRBJ2-5; 9 bases are shared with TRBD1. This CDR3 has 17 residues. The trim removed 0 bases at V and 4 bases at J, leaving 10 bases unmatched. The germline CDR1 and CDR2 sequences are SGDLS and YYNGEE. Here the CDR3 reads CASSVGGTGGAGETQYF. DNA for the CDR3: TGTGCCAGCAGCGTAGGGGGAACAGGGGGCGCCGGAGAGACCCAGTACTTC.

This clone appeared a few times. The chain uses TRBV6-5 and TRBJ1-4; D not certain. The CDR3 consists of 15 residues. V lost 0 bases and J lost 3, with 8 bases in between. In germline, CDR1 is MNHEY, CDR2 SVGAGI. For the CDR3, the DNA is TGTGCCAGCAGTTACTCGACTAGGTCTAATGAAAAACTGTTTTTT. It translates to CASSYSTRSNEKLFF.

This chain's CDR3 is CASSEGLAGVTGELFF. The CDR3 DNA reads as TGTGCCAGCAGCGAAGGGCTAGCGGGGGTCACCGGGGAGCTGTTTTTT. The V and J genes are TRBV9 and TRBJ2-2; TRBD2 matches at 10 bases. Germline lookup yields CDR1 SGDLS and CDR2 YYNGEE. This CDR3 region has 16 residues. V shed 3 bases, J shed 4 bases, and the junction held 6 bases outside the gene matches.